The 3 T cell receptor beta chains below come from one sample, sequenced in a study of cytomegalovirus exposure and HLA in healthy donors. This PCR relied on a set of 60 Vbeta primers and 13 Jbeta primers. The repertoire was sequenced with immunoSEQ multiplex PCR; TCRdb's copy has only in-frame clones and lacks some. The table has approximately 100,000 clones, about four fifths seen once; the top ten hold under 2%. The sequencing input was PBMCs. The receptor source for this set is a woman in her 40s in good health and CMV-seronegative.

There are a few counts of this clone. J is TRBJ2-5 and V is TRBV7-9; 7 nucleotides line up with TRBD2. CDR3 length: 16 residues. The V and J ends lost 5 bases and 5 bases, in that order; junction bases with no gene match: 14. CDR1 SEHNR and CDR2 FQNEAQ come from the germline V gene (reference sequence). The CDR3 region is CASSVWTSALLETQYF. In nucleotides, the CDR3 is TGTGCCAGCAGCGTCTGGACTAGTGCGTTACTTGAGACCCAGTACTTC.

The sample holds a few counts of this clone. The chain carries TRBV7-3 and TRBJ2-5, with D perhaps TRBD2 (6 bases). The CDR3 runs to 15 residues. The germline V and J ends were trimmed by 2 bases and 5 bases, with 15 bases remaining between them. Germline CDR1 SGHTA, CDR2 FQGTGA. CDR3 sequence: CASSLGLRRSETQYF. As DNA, the CDR3 is TGTGCCAGCAGCTTAGGACTACGCCGGTCTGAGACCCAGTACTTC.

The genes are TRBV4-3 and TRBJ1-1; TRBD1 aligns across 10 bases. The ends lost 1 base at V and 2 bases at J; junction bases unmatched: 1. The CDR3 extends over 15 amino acids. The germline gives CDR1 LGHNA, CDR2 YSLEER. The CDR3 DNA sequence: TGCGCCAGCAGCCAAGTGACAGGGGGCAACACTGAAGCTTTCTTT. Translated: CASSQVTGGNTEAFF.